This T cell receptor (beta chain) is drawn from a study of T cell responses to AZD1222 COVID-19 vaccine. The CDR3 spans 15 residues. The germline V gene has CDR1 SGHRS and CDR2 YFSETQ. The junction had 6 bases not matched to a gene; V was cut back by 4 bases and J by 7 bases. The data were produced by immunoSEQ multiplex PCR, yet TCRdb's version contains in-frame clones alone and is incomplete. The profile shows 140,000 to 150,000 clones, 80% to 95% of them singletons. This chain connects TRBV5-1 to TRBJ1-6; TRBD1 matches 9 bases. This clonotype originated in an adult in good health. The sequencing used peripheral blood, collected on day 0 of MenACWY control vaccination. For the CDR3, the DNA is TGCGCCAGCAGCCGTGCGGGACAGGGAAATTCACCCCTCCACTTT. Its protein is CASSRAGQGNSPLHF.